The 26 T cell receptor beta chains listed next were all sequenced from one sample in a study of PD-L1 blockade in urothelial cancer. Assay used: immunoSEQ multiplex PCR; TCRdb lists only in-frame clones, some missing. The sample has tens of thousands of clones, about 89% seen once. Specimen: PBMCs, collected around atezolizumab (anti-PD-L1) treatment. Every receptor here comes from a man aged 50 or older with urothelial cancer.

The rearrangement uses TRBV5-1 and TRBJ2-2; the D is unclear. The germline V gene encodes CDR1 SGHRS and CDR2 YFSETQ. V lost 0 bases and J lost 2, with 11 bases in between. The CDR3 contains 16 residues. As DNA, the CDR3 is TGCGCCAGCAGCTTGGGGCTCTCCGTTAACACCGGGGAGCTGTTTTTT. Its translation is CASSLGLSVNTGELFF.

J is TRBJ2-7 and V is TRBV6-5, with a possible D match to TRBD2 (5 bases). The CDR3 has 13 residues. Between the trimmed V and J ends, which lost 8 bases and 1 base, there was a span of 12 bases. The germline V gene encodes CDR1 MNHEY and CDR2 SVGAGI. This chain's CDR3 is CASQRSGSYEQYF. CDR3 nucleotides: TGTGCCAGCCAACGAAGCGGATCCTACGAGCAGTACTTC.

The J gene is TRBJ1-2, the V gene TRBV10-3; D is undetermined. Trimming took off 5 bases at V and 1 base at J, with 8 bases between the two ends. The CDR3 extends over 13 amino acids. CDR1 and CDR2 (germline): ENHRY, SYGVKD. The CDR3 nucleotides are TGTGCCATCAGTTCCGCAGTTAACTATGGCTACACCTTC. The encoded protein is CAISSAVNYGYTF.

This chain joins TRBV20-1 and TRBJ2-5, with D tentatively TRBD1 (5 bases). The CDR3 covers 11 residues. V shed 5 bases and J shed 4 bases, with 8 bases lying between them. Germline-derived CDR1 and CDR2 are DFQATT and SNEGSKA (reference sequence). The CDR3 DNA reads as TGCAGTGCTGTGGGGCGAGAGACCCAGTACTTC. This codes for CSAVGRETQYF.

The genes are TRBV5-4 and TRBJ1-1, with D perhaps TRBD1 (6 bases). This CDR3 is built from 13 residues. Germline CDR1 reads SGHNT; CDR2 reads YYREEE (reference sequence). Between the trimmed V and J ends, which lost 5 bases and 3 bases, there was a span of 11 bases. This chain's CDR3 is CASSSGQHTEAFF. The CDR3 bases are TGTGCCAGCAGTTCTGGACAGCACACTGAAGCTTTCTTT. Using reference TRBV5-4 and TRBJ1-1 for the parts outside the CDR3, the full variable domain is ETGVTQSPTHLIKTRGQQVTLRCSSQSGHNTVSWYQQALGQGPQFIFQYYREEENGRGNFPPRFSGLQFPNYSSELNVNALELDDSALYLCASSSGQHTEAFFGQGTRLTVV.

V gene TRBV10-3 combines with J gene TRBJ1-5, with D unresolved. The length of the CDR3 is 12 residues. Per the germline V gene, CDR1 is ENHRY and CDR2 is SYGVKD. The V end lost 8 bases, the J end lost 3 bases, and 8 bases lay between the germline ends. CDR3 sequence (DNA): TGTGCCATCGGGGAGGACAATCAGCCCCAGCATTTT. It is translated as CAIGEDNQPQHF.

This rearrangement joins TRBV10-3 to TRBJ2-3, with D possibly being TRBD2 (6 bases). V shed 0 bases and J shed 8 bases, with 15 bases lying between them. This CDR3 has 15 amino acids. Looked up from germline, CDR1 is ENHRY and CDR2 is SYGVKD. CDR3 amino acids: CAISESTGPGGTQYF. CDR3 bases: TGTGCCATCAGTGAGTCGACGGGGCCCGGGGGTACGCAGTATTTT.

The J gene is TRBJ1-2, the V gene TRBV30; a weak D match, TRBD1 (6 bases). Germline CDR1 and CDR2: GTSNPN and SVGIG (reference sequence). V dropped 4 bases and J dropped 0 bases, with 15 bases sitting between them. CDR3 size: 15 residues. CDR3 protein: CAWTHMTGPNYGYTF. In nucleotides, the CDR3 is TGTGCCTGGACCCATATGACAGGACCTAACTATGGCTACACCTTC. Combining the CDR3 with reference TRBV30 and TRBJ1-2 gives the whole variable domain SQTIHQWPATLVQPVGSPLSLECTVEGTSNPNLYWYRQAAGRGLQLLFYSVGIGQISSEVPQNLSASRPQDRQFILSSKKLLLSDSGFYLCAWTHMTGPNYGYTFGSGTRLTVV.

This chain links TRBV11-2 with TRBJ1-2, with D possibly TRBD1 on 6 matching bases. V was pared by 2 bases and J by 4 bases, with 8 bases between. The CDR3 spans 13 residues. From germline, CDR1 is SGHAT and CDR2 FQNNGV. CDR3 sequence: CASSLTGSYGYTF. The DNA for the CDR3 is TGTGCCAGCAGCTTAACAGGGAGCTATGGCTACACCTTC.

The V call is TRBV28, the J call TRBJ2-5; maybe TRBD1 (6 bases). The ends were cut back, 6 bases at V and 2 bases at J, with 13 bases in the middle. Germline V CDR1 and CDR2: MDHEN, SYDVKM. This CDR3 has 14 amino acids. The CDR3 reads CASSGSGAQETQYF. In DNA form, the CDR3 reads TGTGCCAGCAGCGGGTCAGGGGCTCAAGAGACCCAGTACTTC.

This chain uses TRBV11-2 with TRBJ1-2; 7 positions agree with TRBD1. V lost 1 base, J lost 8 bases, and 4 bases stayed unmatched. CDR1 and CDR2 (germline): SGHAT, FQNNGV. The CDR3 has 13 amino acids. The DNA of the CDR3 is TGTGCCAGCAGCTTAGGACAGGGCGGCGGCTACACCTTC. Translation: CASSLGQGGGYTF.

V gene TRBV14 combines with J gene TRBJ2-2; D is unclear. The V and J ends lost 1 base and 6 bases respectively, with 9 bases between them. There are 14 residues in the CDR3. Germline V CDR1 and CDR2: SGHDN, FVKESK. The CDR3 reads CASSQAQRAGELFF. CDR3 nucleotides: TGTGCCAGCAGCCAAGCCCAAAGAGCCGGGGAGCTGTTTTTT.

For the CDR3, the DNA is TGTGCCAGCAGCCCCCGCGGGGTCCGCGGGGAGCTGTTTTTT. Amino acid sequence: CASSPRGVRGELFF. The J gene is TRBJ2-2, the V gene TRBV11-3, with D possibly matching TRBD2 (6 bases). Trimming removed 5 bases from V and 7 bases from J, with 14 bases in between. The CDR3 spans 14 residues. Germline CDR1 SGHNT, CDR2 YENEEA.

The rearrangement links TRBV7-9 to TRBJ2-7; tentative D call: TRBD2 (6 bases). The germline CDR1 and CDR2 sequences are SEHNR and FQNEAQ (reference sequence). This CDR3 is built from 14 residues. V dropped 5 bases and J dropped 6 bases, with 17 bases sitting between them. The CDR3 region has the DNA TGTGCCAGCAGCGAACTACCGGGACTTGGCGAGCAGTACTTC. Encoded protein: CASSELPGLGEQYF.

The gene calls are TRBV5-1 and TRBJ2-2; 8 bases align to TRBD1. CDR3 length: 12 residues. The V and J ends lost 7 bases and 7 bases, in that order; junction bases with no gene match: 3. Germline CDR1 and CDR2: SGHRS and YFSETQ. This chain's CDR3 is CASQQGGGELFF. In DNA, the CDR3 is TGCGCCAGCCAACAGGGGGGCGGGGAGCTGTTTTTT.

This chain connects TRBV5-1 to TRBJ2-7; the D gene is possibly TRBD1 (6 bases). CDR3 size: 15 residues. CDR1 SGHRS and CDR2 YFSETQ come from the germline V gene. The V gene lost 4 bases and the J gene lost 2 bases, with 16 bases spanning the gap. The CDR3 DNA sequence: TGCGCCAGCAGCGATATAGGGGGTCTAACCTACGAGCAGTACTTC. It yields the protein CASSDIGGLTYEQYF. Full variable domain (missing parts from reference TRBV5-1 and TRBJ2-7): KAGVTQTPRYLIKTRGQQVTLSCSPISGHRSVSWYQQTPGQGLQFLFEYFSETQRNKGNFPGRFSGRQFSNSRSEMNVSTLELGDSALYLCASSDIGGLTYEQYFGPGTRLTVT.

V is TRBV27 and J is TRBJ2-7; 11 positions agree with TRBD2. The junction had 5 bases not matched to a gene; V was cut back by 5 bases and J by 2 bases. Germline CDR1 MNHEY, CDR2 SMNVEV (reference sequence). The CDR3 totals 15 residues. CDR3 loop: CASSGIAGGPYEQYF. DNA for the CDR3: TGTGCCAGCAGTGGAATAGCGGGAGGGCCCTACGAGCAGTACTTC.

The rearrangement links TRBV6-5 to TRBJ1-2; D might be TRBD1 (6 bases). The CDR3 extends over 15 amino acids. CDR1 MNHEY and CDR2 SVGAGI come from the germline V gene. Trimming removed 5 bases at V and 2 bases at J, with 15 bases between. The CDR3 loop reads CASSQLRQANYGYTF. Written as DNA, the CDR3 is TGTGCCAGCAGTCAGCTTCGACAGGCAAACTATGGCTACACCTTC.

This clone was counted between two and nine times. The J gene is TRBJ2-7, the V gene TRBV6-6; D remains unclear. The CDR3 runs 13 residues. Trimming took 2 bases from V and 5 from J, leaving 10 bases between them. The germline V gene has CDR1 MNHNY and CDR2 SVGAGI (reference sequence). Written as DNA, the CDR3 is TGTGCCAGCAGTTACGTTAGCTCGAACGAGCAGTACTTC. Encoded protein: CASSYVSSNEQYF.

This sequence joins TRBV7-6 and TRBJ1-3; 8 bases map to TRBD1. This CDR3 comprises 19 residues. The trim removed 4 bases at V and 0 bases at J, leaving 14 bases unmatched. CDR1 SGHVS and CDR2 FNYEAQ come from the germline V gene. In DNA, the CDR3 is TGTGCCAGCAGCTCCCAGGGGGCTGGACTGGCCCCCTCTGGAAACACCATATATTTT. It encodes CASSSQGAGLAPSGNTIYF. Full variable domain (remainder filled in from reference TRBV7-6 and TRBJ1-3): GAGVSQSPRYKVTKRGQDVALRCDPISGHVSLYWYRQALGQGPEFLTYFNYEAQQDKSGLPNDRFSAERPEGSISTLTIQRTEQRDSAMYRCASSSQGAGLAPSGNTIYFGEGSWLTVV.

V and J are TRBV5-1 and TRBJ1-1; TRBD1 is a possible D gene (6 bases). There are 14 residues in the CDR3. V was shortened by 0 bases and J by 0 bases, with 6 bases between the two germline ends. Germline V CDR1 and CDR2: SGHRS, YFSETQ. The CDR3 region is CASSLDRVNTEAFF. The CDR3 bases are TGCGCCAGCAGCTTGGACAGGGTGAACACTGAAGCTTTCTTT.

The rearrangement joins TRBV6-6 to TRBJ2-1; D might be TRBD2 (5 bases). Trimming shortened V by 6 bases and J by 5 bases, and 11 bases separated the two germline ends. Germline V gene sequence: CDR1 MNHNY, CDR2 SVGAGI (reference sequence). The CDR3 sequence is 13 residues long. The CDR3 loop reads CASRDFSHNEQFF. The CDR3 DNA reads as TGTGCCAGCAGGGACTTTAGTCACAATGAGCAGTTCTTC.

This rearrangement joins TRBV5-4 to TRBJ2-3; tentative D call: TRBD2 (5 bases). The CDR3 totals 17 residues. CDR1 is SGHNT and CDR2 is YYREEE in the germline V gene (reference sequence). Trimming cost V 0 bases and J 1 base, with 15 bases left between them. The CDR3 DNA sequence: TGTGCCAGCAGCTTGGGAGCGGTTGGCGCCGGCACAGATACGCAGTATTTT. It specifies CASSLGAVGAGTDTQYF.

This sequence joins TRBV7-2 and TRBJ1-5; D remains ambiguous. Germline values: CDR1 SGHTA, CDR2 FQGNSA. This CDR3 is 12 amino acids long. The germline V and J ends were trimmed by 5 bases and 1 base, with 3 bases remaining between them. CDR3 region: CASSLSNQPQHF. The CDR3 DNA follows: TGTGCCAGCAGCCTCAGCAATCAGCCCCAGCATTTT.

The chain employs TRBV6-6 and TRBJ1-4; D is unclear. CDR3 length equals 11 residues. V dropped 3 bases and J dropped 8 bases, with 4 bases sitting between them. The germline V gene has CDR1 MNHNY and CDR2 SVGAGI (reference sequence). The CDR3 protein is CASSYREKLFF. The CDR3 nucleotides are TGTGCCAGCAGTTATAGAGAAAAACTGTTTTTT.

The CDR3 sequence: CASSPRDYSYEQYF. CDR3 nucleotide sequence: TGTGCCAGCAGTCCCCGGGACTACTCCTACGAGCAGTACTTC. The V call is TRBV2, the J call TRBJ2-7; TRBD2 matches 7 bases. Germline-derived CDR1 and CDR2 are SNHLY and FYNNEI. V gave up 5 bases and J gave up 0 bases; unmatched junction bases: 4. CDR3 length: 14 residues.